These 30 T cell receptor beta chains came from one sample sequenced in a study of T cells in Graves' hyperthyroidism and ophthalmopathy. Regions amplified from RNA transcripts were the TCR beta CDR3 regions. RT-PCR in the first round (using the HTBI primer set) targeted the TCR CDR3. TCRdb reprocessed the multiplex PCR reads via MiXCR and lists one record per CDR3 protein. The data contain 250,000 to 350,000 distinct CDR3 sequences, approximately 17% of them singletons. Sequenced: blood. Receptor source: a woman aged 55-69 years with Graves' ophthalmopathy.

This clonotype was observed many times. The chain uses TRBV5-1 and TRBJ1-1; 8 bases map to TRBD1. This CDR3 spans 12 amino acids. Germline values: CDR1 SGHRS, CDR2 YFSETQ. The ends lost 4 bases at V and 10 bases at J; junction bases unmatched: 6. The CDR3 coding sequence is TGCGCCAGCAGCCTAGACAGGGGTGTAGCTTTCTTT. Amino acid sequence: CASSLDRGVAFF.

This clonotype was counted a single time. The CDR3 is CASSQEVAGGSYEQYF. Here the CDR3 DNA reads TGCGCCAGCAGCCAAGAGGTAGCGGGGGGGTCCTACGAGCAGTACTTC. The J gene is TRBJ2-7, the V gene TRBV4-3; the match to TRBD2 covers 11 bases. With V trimmed by 0 bases and J by 1 base, 2 bases remained unmatched. The length of the CDR3 is 16 residues. CDR1 is LGHNA, CDR2 YSLEER, per germline.

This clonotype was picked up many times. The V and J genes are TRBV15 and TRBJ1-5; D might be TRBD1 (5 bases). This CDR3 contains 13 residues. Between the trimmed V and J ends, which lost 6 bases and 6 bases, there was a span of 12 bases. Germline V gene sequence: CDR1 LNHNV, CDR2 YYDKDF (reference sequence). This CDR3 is CATSPGPGQPQHF. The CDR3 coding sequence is TGTGCCACCAGTCCGGGACCGGGTCAGCCCCAGCATTTT.

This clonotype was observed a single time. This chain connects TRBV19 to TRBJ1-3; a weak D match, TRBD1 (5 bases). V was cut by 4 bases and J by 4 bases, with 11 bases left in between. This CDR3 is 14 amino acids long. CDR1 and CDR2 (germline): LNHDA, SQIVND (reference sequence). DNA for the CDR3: TGTGCCAGTAGTAGGGGGACGAGGGGAAACACCATATATTTT. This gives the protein CASSRGTRGNTIYF.

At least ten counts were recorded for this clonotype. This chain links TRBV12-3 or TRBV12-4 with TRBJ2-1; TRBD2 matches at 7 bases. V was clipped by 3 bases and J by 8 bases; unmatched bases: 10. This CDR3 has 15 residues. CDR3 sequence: CASSFYQTSSYEQFF. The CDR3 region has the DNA TGTGCCAGCAGTTTCTATCAGACTAGCAGCTATGAGCAGTTCTTC.

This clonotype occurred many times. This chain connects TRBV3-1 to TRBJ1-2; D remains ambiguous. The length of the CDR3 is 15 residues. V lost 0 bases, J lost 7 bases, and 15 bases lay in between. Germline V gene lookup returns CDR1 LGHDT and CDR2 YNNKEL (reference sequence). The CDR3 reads CASSQDLSALGGYTF. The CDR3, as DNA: TGTGCCAGCAGCCAAGATTTATCGGCTCTTGGTGGCTACACCTTC.

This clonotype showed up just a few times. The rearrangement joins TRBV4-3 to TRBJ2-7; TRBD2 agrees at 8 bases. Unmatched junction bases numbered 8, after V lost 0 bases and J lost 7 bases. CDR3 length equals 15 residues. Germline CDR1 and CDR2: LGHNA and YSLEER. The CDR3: CASSQDRGGLMEQYF. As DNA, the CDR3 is TGCGCCAGCAGCCAAGATCGGGGGGGGTTGATGGAGCAGTACTTC.

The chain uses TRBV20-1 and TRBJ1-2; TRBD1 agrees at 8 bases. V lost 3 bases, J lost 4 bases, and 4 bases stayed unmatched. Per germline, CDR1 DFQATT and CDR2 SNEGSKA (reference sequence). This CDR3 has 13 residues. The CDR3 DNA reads TGCAGTGCTAGGCAGGACAGGGCCTATGGCTACACCTTC. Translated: CSARQDRAYGYTF.

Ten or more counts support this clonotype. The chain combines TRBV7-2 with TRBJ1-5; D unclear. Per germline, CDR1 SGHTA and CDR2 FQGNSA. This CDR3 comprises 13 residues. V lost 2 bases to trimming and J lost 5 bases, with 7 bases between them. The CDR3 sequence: CASSLNPDQPQHF. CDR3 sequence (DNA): TGTGCCAGCAGCTTAAACCCTGATCAGCCCCAGCATTTT.

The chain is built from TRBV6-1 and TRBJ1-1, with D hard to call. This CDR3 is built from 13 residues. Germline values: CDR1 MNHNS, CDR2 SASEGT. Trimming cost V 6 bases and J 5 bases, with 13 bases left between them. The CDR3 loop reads CASRSLERTEAFF. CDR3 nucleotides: TGTGCCAGCAGAAGTTTGGAGAGGACTGAAGCTTTCTTT.

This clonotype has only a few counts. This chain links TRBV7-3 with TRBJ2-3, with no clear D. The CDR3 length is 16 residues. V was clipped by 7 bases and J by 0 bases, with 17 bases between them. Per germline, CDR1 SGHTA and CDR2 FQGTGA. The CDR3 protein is CASTSDGYSSTDTQYF. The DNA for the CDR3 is TGTGCCAGCACCTCGGACGGCTATTCTAGCACAGATACGCAGTATTTT.

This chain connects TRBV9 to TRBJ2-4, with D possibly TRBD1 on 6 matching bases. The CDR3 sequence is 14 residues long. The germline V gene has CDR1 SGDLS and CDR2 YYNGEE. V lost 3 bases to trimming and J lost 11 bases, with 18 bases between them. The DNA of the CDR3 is TGTGCCAGCAGCGCCGTAGTACAGGGAGCAGTTCAGTACTTC. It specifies CASSAVVQGAVQYF.

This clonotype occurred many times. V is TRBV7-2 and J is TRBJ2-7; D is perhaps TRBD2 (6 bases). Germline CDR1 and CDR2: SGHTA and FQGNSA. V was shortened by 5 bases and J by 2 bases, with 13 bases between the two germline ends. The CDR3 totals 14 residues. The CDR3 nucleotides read TGTGCCAGCAGCATAATCGGGAGAACCTACGAGCAGTACTTC. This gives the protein CASSIIGRTYEQYF.

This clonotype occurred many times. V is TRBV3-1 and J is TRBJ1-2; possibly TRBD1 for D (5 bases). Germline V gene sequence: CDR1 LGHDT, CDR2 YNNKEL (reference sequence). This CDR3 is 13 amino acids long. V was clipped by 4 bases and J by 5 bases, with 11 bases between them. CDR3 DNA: TGTGCCAGCAGCCGGGGCAGTACTTATGGCTACACCTTC. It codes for CASSRGSTYGYTF.

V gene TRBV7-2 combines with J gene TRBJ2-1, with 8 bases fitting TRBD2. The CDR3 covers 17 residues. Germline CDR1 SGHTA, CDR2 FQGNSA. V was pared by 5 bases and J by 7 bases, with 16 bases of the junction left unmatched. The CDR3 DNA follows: TGTGCCAGCAGCGCCAAAAGCAGGTCGGGAGGGATGAATGAGCAGTTCTTC. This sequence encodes CASSAKSRSGGMNEQFF.

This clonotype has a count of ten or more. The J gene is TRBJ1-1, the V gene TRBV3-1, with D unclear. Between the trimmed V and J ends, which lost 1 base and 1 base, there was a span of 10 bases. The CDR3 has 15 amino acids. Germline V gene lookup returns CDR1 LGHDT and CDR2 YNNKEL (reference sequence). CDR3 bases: TGTGCCAGCAGCCAAGTGGCCACGCAGAACACTGAAGCTTTCTTT. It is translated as CASSQVATQNTEAFF.

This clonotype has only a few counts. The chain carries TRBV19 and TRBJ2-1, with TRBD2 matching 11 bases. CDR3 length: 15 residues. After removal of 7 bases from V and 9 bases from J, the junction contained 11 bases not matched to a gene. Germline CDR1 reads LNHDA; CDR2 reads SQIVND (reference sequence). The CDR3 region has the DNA TGTGCCAGTATCCCCGTAGCGGGAGGGCTGGGTGAGCAGTTCTTC. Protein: CASIPVAGGLGEQFF.

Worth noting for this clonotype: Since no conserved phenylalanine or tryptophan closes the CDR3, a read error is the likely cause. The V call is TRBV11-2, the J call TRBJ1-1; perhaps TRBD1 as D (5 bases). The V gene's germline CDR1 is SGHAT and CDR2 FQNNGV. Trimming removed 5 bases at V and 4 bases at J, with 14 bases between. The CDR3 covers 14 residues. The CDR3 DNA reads TGTGCCAGCAGCCGGACCCAGGGTATCACTGAAGCTTTCCTT. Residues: CASSRTQGITEAFL.

Here the CDR3 DNA reads TGTGCCAGCAGCCCCCAGGGTGCGAACACAGATACGCAGTATTTT. Its translation: CASSPQGANTDTQYF. The rearrangement joins TRBV7-6 to TRBJ2-3, with a tentative D call TRBD1 (5 bases). In germline, CDR1 is SGHVS, CDR2 FNYEAQ. This CDR3 region has 15 residues. V lost 5 bases to trimming and J lost 2 bases, with 14 bases between them.

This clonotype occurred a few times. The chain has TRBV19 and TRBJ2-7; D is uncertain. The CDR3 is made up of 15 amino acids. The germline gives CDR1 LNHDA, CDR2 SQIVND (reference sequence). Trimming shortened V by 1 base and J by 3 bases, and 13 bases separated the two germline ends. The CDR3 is CASSIVAGKSYEQYF. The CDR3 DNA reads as TGTGCCAGTAGTATAGTCGCAGGAAAAAGCTACGAGCAGTACTTC.

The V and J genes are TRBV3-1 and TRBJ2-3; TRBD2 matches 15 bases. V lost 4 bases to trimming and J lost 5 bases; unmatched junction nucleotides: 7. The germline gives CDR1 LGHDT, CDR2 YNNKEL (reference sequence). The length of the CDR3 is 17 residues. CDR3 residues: CASSLRTSGGAGDTQYF. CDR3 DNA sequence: TGTGCCAGCAGCCTCCGGACTAGCGGGGGGGCTGGAGATACGCAGTATTTT.

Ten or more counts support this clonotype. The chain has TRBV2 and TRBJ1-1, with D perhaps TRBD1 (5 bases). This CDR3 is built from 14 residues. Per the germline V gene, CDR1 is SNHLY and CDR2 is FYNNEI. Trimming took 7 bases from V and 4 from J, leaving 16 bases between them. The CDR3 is CASIGVAGITEAFF. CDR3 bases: TGTGCCAGCATAGGGGTGGCGGGGATCACTGAAGCTTTCTTT.

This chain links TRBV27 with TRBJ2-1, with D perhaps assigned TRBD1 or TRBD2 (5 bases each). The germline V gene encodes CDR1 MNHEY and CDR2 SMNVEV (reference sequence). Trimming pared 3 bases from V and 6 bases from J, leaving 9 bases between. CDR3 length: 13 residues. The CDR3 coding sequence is TGTGCCAGCAGTTTTTGGGGGAGCAATGAGCAGTTCTTC. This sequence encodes CASSFWGSNEQFF.

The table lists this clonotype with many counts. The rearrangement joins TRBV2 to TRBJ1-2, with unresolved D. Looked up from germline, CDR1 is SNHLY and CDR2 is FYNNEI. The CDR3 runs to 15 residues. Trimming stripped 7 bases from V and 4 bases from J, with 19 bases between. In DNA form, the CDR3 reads TGTGCCAGCACCAAAACACGTTCCGATTTCTATGGCTACACCTTC. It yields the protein CASTKTRSDFYGYTF.

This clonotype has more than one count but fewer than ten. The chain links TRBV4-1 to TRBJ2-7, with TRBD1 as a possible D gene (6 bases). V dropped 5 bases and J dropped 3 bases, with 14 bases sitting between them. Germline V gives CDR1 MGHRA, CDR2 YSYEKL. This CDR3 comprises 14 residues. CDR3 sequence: CASSFQQGIYEQYF. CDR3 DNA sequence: TGCGCCAGCAGCTTTCAACAGGGAATCTACGAGCAGTACTTC.

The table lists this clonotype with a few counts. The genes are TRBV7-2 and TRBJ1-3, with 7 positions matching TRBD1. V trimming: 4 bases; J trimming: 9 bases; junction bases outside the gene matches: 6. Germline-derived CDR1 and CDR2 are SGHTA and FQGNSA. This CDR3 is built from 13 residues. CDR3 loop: CASSSRQGTTIYF. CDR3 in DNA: TGTGCCAGCAGCTCCCGACAGGGTACCACCATATATTTT.

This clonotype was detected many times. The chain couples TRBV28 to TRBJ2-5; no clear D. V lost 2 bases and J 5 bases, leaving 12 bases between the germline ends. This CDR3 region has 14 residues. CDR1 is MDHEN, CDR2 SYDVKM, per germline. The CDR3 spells CASSLIHRWETQYF. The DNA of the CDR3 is TGTGCCAGCAGTTTAATTCACCGTTGGGAGACCCAGTACTTC.

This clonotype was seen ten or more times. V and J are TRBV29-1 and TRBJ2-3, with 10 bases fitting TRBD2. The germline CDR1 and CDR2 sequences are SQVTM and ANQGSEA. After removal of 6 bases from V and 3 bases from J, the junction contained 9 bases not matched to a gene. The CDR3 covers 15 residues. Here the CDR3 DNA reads TGCAGCGTACGGGGAGCGGGAGGGCCAACAGATACGCAGTATTTT. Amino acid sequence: CSVRGAGGPTDTQYF.

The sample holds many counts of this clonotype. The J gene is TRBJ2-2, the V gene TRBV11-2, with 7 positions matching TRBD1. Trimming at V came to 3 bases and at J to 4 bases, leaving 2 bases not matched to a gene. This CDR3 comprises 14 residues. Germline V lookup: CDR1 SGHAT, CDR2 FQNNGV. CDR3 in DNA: TGTGCCAGCAGCTTCGGGACAGTCACCGGGGAGCTGTTTTTT. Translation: CASSFGTVTGELFF.

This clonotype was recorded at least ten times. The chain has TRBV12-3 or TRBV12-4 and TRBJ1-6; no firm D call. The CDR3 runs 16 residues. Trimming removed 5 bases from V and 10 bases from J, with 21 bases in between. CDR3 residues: CASSPRALSSGSPLHF. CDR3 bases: TGTGCCAGCAGTCCCCGGGCGCTCTCCTCGGGATCACCCCTCCACTTT.